Sequencing of this T cell receptor (beta chain) was carried out in a study of T cells after posttransplantation cyclophosphamide. Peripheral blood was collected from the related graft donor on the marrow donation day. Study-level points and caveats: Blood and skin or GI T cell repertoires showed limited TRB overlap. Recipient CMV seropositivity and CMV reactivation strongly tracked TRB clonality. Donor CD8+ memory clones often dominated recipient blood repertoires at later times.

The sample holds a few counts of this clone. What it binds is not known. TCRdb's copy holds only in-frame clones and misses some; the assay was immunoSEQ multiplex PCR. The sample holds 40,000 or so clones, and no clone turns up only once. The source material was PBMCs. This receptor was identified in a man aged 25-45 years in good health and a related stem cell transplant donor.

The CDR3 DNA reads TGTGCCAGCAGCGCTCGGGGTATCGGGGAGCTGTTTTTT. Its protein product is CASSARGIGELFF. The rearrangement links TRBV14 to TRBJ2-2, with D maybe TRBD2 (5 bases). Per the germline V gene, CDR1 is SGHDN and CDR2 is FVKESK. The CDR3 length is 13 residues. V lost 5 bases to trimming and J lost 7 bases, with 11 bases between them.